Presented here are 18 T cell receptor beta chains from one specimen sequenced in a study of CD8 T cells in ankylosing spondylitis. Regarding the study as a whole: A TCR beta motif made of 7 to 9 highly homologous variants seemed typical of ankylosing spondylitis blood.

TCRdb called the 5' RACE reads again in MiXCR, with one record for every CDR3 protein. The table shows over 450,000 distinct CDR3 sequences, with roughly 13% occurring only once. No antigen has been identified for these receptors. The source material was blood, either unsorted or a sorted T cell fraction (not recorded which). All receptors come from a male donor with ankylosing spondylitis.

This clonotype was counted a few times. The V and J genes are TRBV11-2 and TRBJ2-1, with a tentative D call TRBD2 (5 bases). The V gene's germline CDR1 is SGHAT and CDR2 FQNNGV. CDR3 length equals 18 residues. Trimming took 5 bases from V and 0 from J, leaving 20 bases between them. The CDR3 bases are TGTGCCAGCAGCCCCCCGTTCCCTGGGAGTAGCTCCTACAATGAGCAGTTCTTC. It encodes CASSPPFPGSSSYNEQFF.

This clonotype has just a few counts. V gene TRBV12-1 combines with J gene TRBJ2-5; the table assigns TRBD2, which was not confirmed against the DNA. TRBV12-1 is a pseudogene. This CDR3 has 18 amino acids. CDR3 amino acids: CASSFLLAGEFGWETQYF. The CDR3 bases are TGTGCCAGCAGCTTTCTACTAGCGGGAGAGTTTGGTTGGGAGACCCAGTACTTC.

To note about this clonotype: A much larger clone sits a single nucleotide away, making a read error possible. The chain combines TRBV7-2 with TRBJ2-3; the D is unclear. Looked up from germline, CDR1 is SGHTA and CDR2 is FQGNSA. The CDR3 contains 14 residues. The CDR3 loop reads CASSLGEATDTQNF. CDR3 sequence (DNA): TGTGCCAGCAGCTTAGGAGAAGCCACAGATACGCAGAATTTT.

This clonotype occurred many times. V usage is TRBV5-1 and J usage is TRBJ1-2; D remains ambiguous. Trimming cost V 3 bases and J 7 bases, with 16 bases left between them. Germline lookup yields CDR1 SGHRS and CDR2 YFSETQ. CDR3 length equals 14 residues. CDR3 in amino acids: CASSSEAAGGGYTF. CDR3 nucleotides: TGCGCCAGCAGCTCGGAAGCAGCCGGAGGTGGCTACACCTTC.

The chain has TRBV15 and TRBJ1-3, with D hard to call. The V gene's germline CDR1 is LNHNV and CDR2 YYDKDF (reference sequence). The CDR3 is 16 amino acids. V lost 0 bases to trimming and J lost 0 bases, with 9 bases between them. This CDR3 is CATSREKGSSGNTIYF. CDR3 DNA sequence: TGTGCCACCAGCAGAGAGAAGGGAAGCTCTGGAAACACCATATATTTT.

This clonotype was detected many times. The chain links TRBV5-1 to TRBJ2-1; D may correspond to TRBD1 or TRBD2 (5 bases each). This CDR3 is 14 amino acids long. Germline CDR1 reads SGHRS; CDR2 reads YFSETQ. V lost 0 bases and J 9 bases, leaving 13 bases between the germline ends. DNA of the CDR3: TGCGCCAGCAGCTTGGCCGCAAGAGGGACTGAGCAGTTCTTC. This sequence encodes CASSLAARGTEQFF.

This clonotype was counted between two and nine times. The genes are TRBV5-1 and TRBJ2-7, with 7 positions matching TRBD2. V trimming: 0 bases; J trimming: 2 bases; junction bases outside the gene matches: 5. The germline V gene encodes CDR1 SGHRS and CDR2 YFSETQ. The CDR3 runs to 15 residues. CDR3: CASSLEGSGPYEQYF. DNA of the CDR3: TGCGCCAGCAGCTTGGAGGGTAGCGGGCCCTACGAGCAGTACTTC.

The V gene is TRBV15, the J gene TRBJ2-3; D is undetermined. Looked up from germline, CDR1 is LNHNV and CDR2 is YYDKDF (reference sequence). Deletions cut 5 bases from V and 6 bases from J, with 15 bases between. The length of the CDR3 is 14 residues. CDR3 region: CATSLRAVPDTQYF. The CDR3 DNA is TGTGCCACCAGCCTCCGGGCCGTACCGGATACGCAGTATTTT.

This clonotype came up a few times. The genes are TRBV27 and TRBJ2-3; 11 bases map to TRBD2. This CDR3 comprises 17 residues. Germline CDR1 and CDR2: MNHEY and SMNVEV (reference sequence). V shed 1 base, J shed 1 base, and the junction held 4 bases outside the gene matches. CDR3 region: CASSLFPGLAGTDTQYF. The CDR3 nucleotides read TGTGCCAGCAGTTTATTCCCGGGACTAGCGGGCACAGATACGCAGTATTTT.

Comments on this clonotype: The junction departs from germline at one end; a sequencing error may be responsible. The chain carries TRBV24-1 and TRBJ2-5, with D perhaps given as TRBD1 or TRBD2 (5 bases each). The germline gives CDR1 KGHDR, CDR2 SFDVKD. CDR3 length equals 16 residues. The CDR3 spells CPTTHGAIHRGETQYF. In DNA form, the CDR3 reads TGTCCCACCACTCATGGGGCAATTCATAGAGGGGAGACCCAGTACTTC.

The rearrangement links TRBV5-1 to TRBJ2-2, with D perhaps TRBD1 (6 bases). Per germline, CDR1 SGHRS and CDR2 YFSETQ. The V end was cut by 4 bases, the J end by 5 bases, with 9 bases between. This CDR3 is built from 13 residues. CDR3 amino acids: CASSRQATGELFF. In nucleotides, the CDR3 is TGCGCCAGCAGCCGACAGGCGACCGGGGAGCTGTTTTTT.

This clonotype was counted only a few times. The chain has TRBV2 and TRBJ2-2, with D unclear. The germline V gene encodes CDR1 SNHLY and CDR2 FYNNEI. The V and J ends lost 1 base and 7 bases respectively, with 10 bases between them. There are 14 residues in the CDR3. CDR3 residues: CASSEERRNGELFF. The CDR3 nucleotides read TGTGCCAGCAGTGAAGAACGACGAAACGGGGAGCTGTTTTTT.

CDR3 sequence reads: CASSSQGVNIQYF. The CDR3 region has the DNA TGCGCCAGCAGCTCACAGGGGGTAAACATTCAGTACTTC. The chain is built from TRBV5-1 and TRBJ2-4; TRBD1 matches 8 bases. After removal of 3 bases from V and 6 bases from J, the junction contained 2 bases not matched to a gene. The CDR3 contains 13 residues. CDR1 SGHRS and CDR2 YFSETQ come from the germline V gene. Based on the CDR3 plus reference TRBV5-1 and TRBJ2-4, the full variable domain is KAGVTQTPRYLIKTRGQQVTLSCSPISGHRSVSWYQQTPGQGLQFLFEYFSETQRNKGNFPGRFSGRQFSNSRSEMNVSTLELGDSALYLCASSSQGVNIQYFGAGTRLSVL.

V and J are TRBV5-5 and TRBJ2-5; 7 bases agree with TRBD1. Germline V CDR1 and CDR2: SGHKS, YYEKEE (reference sequence). The CDR3 sequence is 16 residues long. The trim removed 0 bases at V and 2 bases at J, leaving 7 bases unmatched. CDR3 sequence: CASSLGMGQIQETQYF. The CDR3 region has the DNA TGTGCCAGCAGCTTGGGGATGGGACAGATACAAGAGACCCAGTACTTC.

This clonotype was seen ten or more times. The chain carries TRBV12-3 or TRBV12-4 and TRBJ2-7; 11 nucleotides agree with TRBD2. Trimming removed 5 bases from V and 3 bases from J; junction bases left unmatched: 6. This CDR3 comprises 15 residues. DNA for the CDR3: TGTGCCAGCAGTCTGGGACTAGCGGATATCTACGAGCAGTACGTC. Its protein is CASSLGLADIYEQYV.

The sample holds many counts of this clonotype. This rearrangement joins TRBV12-3 or TRBV12-4 to TRBJ2-7, with 10 bases identical to TRBD2. After removal of 2 bases from V and 0 bases from J, the junction contained 7 bases not matched to a gene. The CDR3 contains 17 residues. This chain's CDR3 is CASSLPGLANDSYEQYV. The CDR3 DNA reads as TGTGCCAGCAGTTTACCGGGACTAGCGAACGACTCCTACGAGCAGTACGTC.

The chain has TRBV6-1 and TRBJ2-3, with TRBD2 matching over 8 bases. The CDR3 runs to 15 residues. V lost 5 bases and J lost 4; bases outside the gene matches: 8. Per the germline V gene, CDR1 is MNHNS and CDR2 is SASEGT. CDR3 protein: CASSNSGEVADTQYF. For the CDR3, the DNA is TGTGCCAGCAGTAATAGCGGGGAGGTGGCAGATACGCAGTATTTT.

At least ten counts were recorded for this clonotype. The J gene is TRBJ2-1, the V gene TRBV7-9; D gene ambiguous. CDR1 SEHNR and CDR2 FQNEAQ come from the germline V gene (reference sequence). V dropped 3 bases and J dropped 0 bases, with 12 bases sitting between them. The CDR3 sequence is 16 residues long. The DNA for the CDR3 is TGTGCCAGCAGCTTGGGAAGTGGCGCCTCCTACAATGAGCAGTTCTTC. It yields the protein CASSLGSGASYNEQFF.